The 31 T cell receptor beta chains presented below share a single source sample, sequenced in a study of identical twins. TCRdb re-analysed the 5' RACE reads in MiXCR, keeping a single row per CDR3 protein. The sample lists hundreds of thousands of distinct CDR3 sequences; roughly 6% were seen once. Sequences were obtained from naive T cells sorted from blood. Receptors originate from a man younger than 35 in good health.

V usage is TRBV7-9 and J usage is TRBJ2-1; 13 positions agree with TRBD2. The V gene end was trimmed by 7 bases and the J gene end by 5 bases; junction bases not matched to a gene: 5. The germline V gene has CDR1 SEHNR and CDR2 FQNEAQ (reference sequence). This CDR3 is 15 amino acids long. CDR3 residues: CASNAGLAGHNEQFF. The CDR3 DNA reads TGTGCCAGCAACGCGGGACTAGCGGGACACAATGAGCAGTTCTTC.

This clonotype was detected ten times or more. The gene calls are TRBV7-9 and TRBJ2-2; the match to TRBD1 covers 8 bases. This CDR3 has 14 amino acids. The ends lost 8 bases at V and 3 bases at J; junction bases unmatched: 5. From germline, CDR1 is SEHNR and CDR2 FQNEAQ (reference sequence). CDR3 loop: CASGGQAYTGELFF. DNA for the CDR3: TGTGCCAGCGGGGGACAGGCGTACACCGGGGAGCTGTTTTTT.

The chain is built from TRBV27 and TRBJ1-5; 7 bases map to TRBD1. CDR3 size: 15 residues. In germline, CDR1 is MNHEY, CDR2 SMNVEV (reference sequence). V lost 3 bases to trimming and J lost 4 bases; unmatched junction nucleotides: 6. CDR3 amino acids: CASSFTQGLNQPQHF. CDR3 nucleotide sequence: TGTGCCAGCAGTTTTACACAGGGGTTAAATCAGCCCCAGCATTTT.

This chain connects TRBV2 to TRBJ1-1, with D hard to call. CDR1 is SNHLY and CDR2 is FYNNEI in the germline V gene. V was pared by 9 bases and J by 7 bases, with 15 bases between. The CDR3 is 12 amino acids. The CDR3 is CARAIDLGEAFF. Written as DNA, the CDR3 is TGTGCCAGAGCAATAGACTTGGGTGAAGCTTTCTTT. The full variable domain, with the rest looked up from reference TRBV2 and TRBJ1-1, is EPEVTQTPSHQVTQMGQEVILRCVPISNHLYFYWYRQILGQKVEFLVSFYNNEISEKSEIFDDQFSVERPDGSNFTLKIRSTKLEDSAMYFCARAIDLGEAFFGQGTRLTVV.

The rearrangement uses TRBV3-1 and TRBJ2-3; tentative D call: TRBD2 (6 bases). Looked up from germline, CDR1 is LGHDT and CDR2 is YNNKEL (reference sequence). The germline V and J ends were trimmed by 3 bases and 2 bases, with 9 bases remaining between them. The CDR3 is 14 residues long. DNA of the CDR3: TGTGCCAGCAGCCAGTCGGGAGCCACAGATACGCAGTATTTT. Amino acids: CASSQSGATDTQYF.

This clonotype was counted many times. The chain is built from TRBV12-3 or TRBV12-4 and TRBJ2-1; D is tentatively TRBD1 or TRBD2 (6 bases each). This CDR3 is 16 amino acids long. The V gene lost 4 bases and the J gene lost 6 bases, with 19 bases spanning the gap. This CDR3 reads CASSSVTGGGINEQFF. As DNA, the CDR3 is TGTGCCAGCAGTTCCGTGACAGGTGGAGGGATCAATGAGCAGTTCTTC.

CDR3 DNA sequence: TGTGCCTGGAGTGACGCGGGAGAAGCGGGTGAGCAGTTCTTC. It is translated as CAWSDAGEAGEQFF. V gene TRBV30 combines with J gene TRBJ2-1; TRBD2 matches 7 bases. The germline V gene encodes CDR1 GTSNPN and CDR2 SVGIG (reference sequence). With V trimmed by 1 base and J by 9 bases, 9 bases remained unmatched. This CDR3 region has 14 residues.

This clonotype was detected many times. This chain joins TRBV5-1 and TRBJ2-3; D gene uncertain. V lost 1 base and J lost 1, with 13 bases in between. This CDR3 region has 16 residues. Germline CDR1 and CDR2: SGHRS and YFSETQ. The CDR3 coding sequence is TGCGCCAGCAGCTTGTGGTCAGACGGTGGCACAGATACGCAGTATTTT. This translates into CASSLWSDGGTDTQYF.

This chain connects TRBV7-2 to TRBJ2-1; unclear D gene. V was pared by 10 bases and J by 9 bases, with 28 bases between. CDR3 length: 16 residues. Germline V CDR1 and CDR2: SGHTA, FQGNSA. The CDR3: CANSLGPPSHYGEQFF. CDR3 nucleotide sequence: TGTGCCAACTCTCTAGGGCCCCCCTCCCACTACGGTGAGCAGTTCTTC.

This clonotype came up a few times. The rearrangement uses TRBV12-3 or TRBV12-4 and TRBJ1-1; tentative D call: TRBD1 (6 bases). CDR3 length equals 13 residues. V was shortened by 0 bases and J by 8 bases, with 10 bases between the two germline ends. The CDR3 region is CASSLAQGMEAFF. The CDR3 nucleotides are TGTGCCAGCAGTTTAGCGCAGGGGATGGAAGCTTTCTTT.

This clonotype came up many times. The V and J genes are TRBV4-2 and TRBJ2-3, with 7 bases fitting TRBD2. Germline V lookup: CDR1 LGHNA, CDR2 YNFKEQ. V shed 5 bases, J shed 2 bases, and the junction held 4 bases outside the gene matches. The CDR3 contains 14 residues. DNA of the CDR3: TGTGCCAGCAGCTACCAGCGGGACACAGATACGCAGTATTTT. It yields the protein CASSYQRDTDTQYF.

This clonotype was recorded many times. The CDR3 region has the DNA TGTGCCATCAGTGAGTCAACTAGCGGGAGTCCGACAGATACGCAGTATTTT. It specifies CAISESTSGSPTDTQYF. The J gene is TRBJ2-3, the V gene TRBV10-3, with 11 bases matching TRBD2. Germline V lookup: CDR1 ENHRY, CDR2 SYGVKD. V was pared by 0 bases and J by 3 bases, with 5 bases of the junction left unmatched. CDR3 length: 17 amino acids.

This clonotype was seen repeatedly, ten times or more. This chain links TRBV20-1 with TRBJ2-5, with unresolved D. From germline, CDR1 is DFQATT and CDR2 SNEGSKA (reference sequence). The CDR3 runs to 12 residues. Trimming removed 0 bases at V and 5 bases at J, with 7 bases between. CDR3 nucleotide sequence: TGCAGTGCTAGAGATCTCGGGGAGACCCAGTACTTC. Translated, it gives CSARDLGETQYF.

The chain couples TRBV11-3 to TRBJ2-1; TRBD2 matches 12 bases. Germline V gives CDR1 SGHNT, CDR2 YENEEA. J was trimmed by 9 bases and V by 6 bases; bases with no gene match: 15. This CDR3 has 17 residues. This CDR3 reads CASSRRLAGDMWTEQFF. The CDR3 DNA sequence: TGTGCCAGCAGTCGACGACTAGCGGGAGATATGTGGACTGAGCAGTTCTTC.

The J gene is TRBJ2-3, the V gene TRBV5-1; 12 bases align to TRBD2. Germline loops: CDR1 SGHRS, CDR2 YFSETQ. The CDR3 totals 17 residues. V lost 3 bases and J lost 0; bases outside the gene matches: 5. This chain's CDR3 is CASSSRTSGTSTDTQYF. As DNA, the CDR3 is TGCGCCAGCAGCTCCCGGACTAGCGGGACTAGCACAGATACGCAGTATTTT.

The table lists this clonotype with a few counts. The rearrangement links TRBV9 to TRBJ2-3; 9 nucleotides agree with TRBD2. This CDR3 has 16 amino acids. V dropped 4 bases and J dropped 0; count of bases not matched to a gene: 6. CDR1 is SGDLS and CDR2 is YYNGEE in the germline V gene. The CDR3: CASSPLSGRSTDTQYF. The CDR3 DNA reads TGTGCCAGCAGCCCGCTCAGCGGGAGGAGCACAGATACGCAGTATTTT. Together with reference TRBV9 and TRBJ2-3, the CDR3 gives the full variable domain: DSGVTQTPKHLITATGQRVTLRCSPRSGDLSVYWYQQSLDQGLQFLIQYYNGEERAKGNILERFSAQQFPDLHSELNLSSLELGDSALYFCASSPLSGRSTDTQYFGPGTRLTVL.

The sample holds many counts of this clonotype. The chain recombines TRBV29-1 with TRBJ2-6; D is ambiguous. The CDR3 spans 13 residues. CDR1 is SQVTM and CDR2 is ANQGSEA in the germline V gene. Trimming shortened V by 4 bases and J by 0 bases, and 4 bases separated the two germline ends. The CDR3 DNA follows: TGCAGCGTTGTCAGCTCTGGGGCCAACGTCCTGACTTTC. It specifies CSVVSSGANVLTF.

This clonotype turned up a few times. The gene calls are TRBV4-1 and TRBJ2-7; D might be TRBD1 (5 bases). This CDR3 is built from 13 residues. The germline V gene encodes CDR1 MGHRA and CDR2 YSYEKL. Trimming took 1 base from V and 3 from J, leaving 7 bases between them. The chain's CDR3 is CASSQADSYEQYF. The DNA for the CDR3 is TGCGCCAGCAGCCAAGCCGACAGCTACGAGCAGTACTTC.

Only a few counts were recorded for this clonotype. This chain uses TRBV6-5 with TRBJ2-3; D is ambiguous. CDR1 and CDR2 (germline): MNHEY, SVGAGI. CDR3 length: 12 amino acids. V was shortened by 5 bases and J by 7 bases, with 10 bases between the two germline ends. The CDR3 DNA reads TGTGCCAGCAGTCTGCCCCCAAATACGCAGTATTTT. This sequence encodes CASSLPPNTQYF.

This clonotype has just a few counts. The chain recombines TRBV28 with TRBJ2-3, with 8 nucleotides matching TRBD1. The V gene's germline CDR1 is MDHEN and CDR2 SYDVKM. V dropped 5 bases and J dropped 7; count of bases not matched to a gene: 14. The CDR3 runs 16 residues. The CDR3 sequence is CASSPPGAGGLNTQYF. For the CDR3, the DNA is TGTGCCAGCAGTCCCCCCGGGGCAGGGGGCCTGAATACGCAGTATTTT.

This chain connects TRBV10-3 to TRBJ2-7, with a possible D match to TRBD2 (5 bases). The germline CDR1 and CDR2 sequences are ENHRY and SYGVKD. This CDR3 region has 13 residues. Trimming pared 0 bases from V and 9 bases from J, leaving 12 bases between. This CDR3 is CAISESDSPGQYV. In nucleotides, the CDR3 is TGTGCCATCAGTGAGTCGGACTCCCCGGGGCAGTACGTC.

This clonotype was seen ten or more times. The chain carries TRBV6-5 and TRBJ2-2; D is uncertain. The CDR3 has 16 residues. CDR1 is MNHEY and CDR2 is SVGAGI in the germline V gene. Between the trimmed V and J ends, which lost 2 bases and 4 bases, there was a span of 14 bases. CDR3 nucleotides: TGTGCCAGCAGTTACGTGAGTTTACCCTTCACCGGGGAGCTGTTTTTT. Amino acids: CASSYVSLPFTGELFF.

This clonotype was counted many times. This sequence joins TRBV20-1 and TRBJ2-3; 11 bases are a match to TRBD2. The junction had 5 bases not matched to a gene; V was cut back by 6 bases and J by 0 bases. CDR1 is DFQATT, CDR2 SNEGSKA, per germline (reference sequence). The CDR3 is made up of 15 amino acids. DNA of the CDR3: TGCAGTGCGGCTAGCGGGAGGTCTAGCACAGATACGCAGTATTTT. Its protein product is CSAASGRSSTDTQYF.

This clonotype was counted only a few times. The CDR3 DNA reads TGTGCCAGCAGCGGTTGGGGTAGGGGCACTGAAGCTTTCTTT. Its protein product is CASSGWGRGTEAFF. This chain uses TRBV7-2 with TRBJ1-1; D perhaps matches TRBD1 (5 bases). V lost 5 bases and J lost 4, with 14 bases in between. This CDR3 has 14 residues. CDR1 is SGHTA and CDR2 is FQGNSA in the germline V gene.

This clonotype was detected a few times. The chain couples TRBV9 to TRBJ2-6, with TRBD2 matching 13 bases. CDR1 SGDLS and CDR2 YYNGEE come from the germline V gene. V was pared by 3 bases and J by 3 bases, with 6 bases of the junction left unmatched. The CDR3 length is 18 residues. The CDR3 loop reads CASSAGLAGVGGANVLTF. CDR3 sequence (DNA): TGTGCCAGCAGCGCCGGACTAGCGGGAGTGGGTGGGGCCAACGTCCTGACTTTC.

The gene calls are TRBV7-3 and TRBJ2-7; possible D gene TRBD2, 7 bases. Germline V gene data show CDR1 as SGHTA and CDR2 as FQGTGA. Trimming stripped 4 bases from V and 6 bases from J, with 19 bases between. The CDR3 runs 15 residues. The chain's CDR3 is CASSSGGPGVSEQYF. The CDR3 DNA is TGTGCCAGCAGCTCCGGGGGGCCGGGAGTCTCCGAGCAGTACTTC.

This clonotype was observed many times. The rearrangement joins TRBV24-1 to TRBJ2-3; TRBD1 matches at 7 bases. Looked up from germline, CDR1 is KGHDR and CDR2 is SFDVKD. The CDR3 is 13 residues long. Trimming cost V 7 bases and J 1 base; bases outside gene matches: 1. The CDR3 loop reads CATRDRRTDTQYF. The CDR3 bases are TGTGCCACCAGGGACAGGCGCACAGATACGCAGTATTTT.

This clonotype has ten or more counts. This sequence joins TRBV5-8 and TRBJ2-5, with 11 bases identical to TRBD1. Germline V gene sequence: CDR1 SGHTS, CDR2 YDEGEE. Trimming took 3 bases from V and 9 from J; bases not matched to a gene: 10. There are 15 residues in the CDR3. This CDR3 is CASSSPGQGDEAQYF. CDR3 coding DNA: TGTGCCAGCAGCTCCCCGGGACAGGGGGACGAGGCCCAGTACTTC.

This clonotype has ten or more counts. J is TRBJ2-1 and V is TRBV4-1; D tentatively reads TRBD1 or TRBD2 (6 bases each). This CDR3 has 14 amino acids. With 2 bases removed from V and 10 bases from J, the gap between germline ends came to 15 bases. Germline V gene sequence: CDR1 MGHRA, CDR2 YSYEKL. CDR3 residues: CASSQPPGADEQFF. Here the CDR3 DNA reads TGCGCCAGCAGCCAACCTCCGGGGGCGGACGAGCAGTTCTTC.

This clonotype was recorded many times. This chain uses TRBV6-5 with TRBJ1-5; D not resolved. The germline V gene has CDR1 MNHEY and CDR2 SVGAGI. V was pared by 4 bases and J by 1 base, with 8 bases between. The CDR3 loop spans 14 amino acids. CDR3 sequence reads: CASSSTMSNQPQHF. CDR3 nucleotides: TGTGCCAGCAGTTCCACAATGAGCAATCAGCCCCAGCATTTT.

This clonotype was counted only a few times. This chain joins TRBV20-1 and TRBJ2-5, with 8 bases that match TRBD1. The CDR3 is 16 amino acids. Germline assignment: CDR1 DFQATT and CDR2 SNEGSKA (reference sequence). After removal of 0 bases from V and 2 bases from J, the junction contained 8 bases not matched to a gene. The CDR3 DNA reads TGCAGTGCTAGAGATTGGGTGACAGGGGTGCAAGAGACCCAGTACTTC. Amino acid sequence: CSARDWVTGVQETQYF.